Below, 31 T cell receptor beta chains from the same sample are listed, as sequenced in a study of cytomegalovirus exposure and HLA in healthy donors. Profiled with immunoSEQ multiplex PCR; TCRdb holds only in-frame clones, not every one. The data hold approximately 160,000 clones, with 65% to 90% observed a single time. Sequencing used PBMCs. The receptors derive from a woman aged 18-29 years in good health and CMV-seronegative.

The chain has TRBV7-2 and TRBJ1-1, with no clear D. Germline V gene data show CDR1 as SGHTA and CDR2 as FQGNSA. This CDR3 comprises 14 residues. The V end lost 5 bases, the J end lost 8 bases, and 18 bases lay between the germline ends. CDR3 nucleotides: TGTGCCAGCAGCACGCGGGGATTAACGGAGGAAGCTTTCTTT. Translation gives CASSTRGLTEEAFF.

This chain connects TRBV19 to TRBJ1-2; 7 bases line up with TRBD1. This CDR3 region has 15 residues. The ends lost 5 bases at V and 3 bases at J; junction bases unmatched: 9. CDR1 and CDR2 from the germline V gene are LNHDA and SQIVND (reference sequence). For the CDR3, the DNA is TGTGCCAGTAGTGCCGAGAGGGGGCGGCACTATGGCTACACCTTC. Its translation: CASSAERGRHYGYTF. Variable domain in full (rest from reference TRBV19 and TRBJ1-2): DGGITQSPKYLFRKEGQNVTLSCEQNLNHDAMYWYRQDPGQGLRLIYYSQIVNDFQKGDIAEGYSVSREKKESFPLTVTSAQKNPTAFYLCASSAERGRHYGYTFGSGTRLTVV.

This rearrangement joins TRBV30 to TRBJ1-2; weak D call: TRBD1 (5 bases). Germline V gives CDR1 GTSNPN, CDR2 SVGIG (reference sequence). V was clipped by 0 bases and J by 0 bases, with 8 bases between them. This CDR3 has 14 amino acids. CDR3 coding DNA: TGTGCCTGGAGTGTACAGGTTTCTAACTATGGCTACACCTTC. This codes for CAWSVQVSNYGYTF.

This clone appeared a few times. This chain joins TRBV2 and TRBJ2-7; 10 nucleotides match TRBD2. The CDR3 runs 16 residues. Germline CDR1 and CDR2: SNHLY and FYNNEI. The trim removed 1 base at V and 7 bases at J, leaving 10 bases unmatched. CDR3 protein: CASSEGSLAGVEEQYF. CDR3 nucleotide sequence: TGTGCCAGCAGTGAAGGGTCGCTAGCGGGAGTAGAAGAGCAGTACTTC.

This chain joins TRBV7-9 and TRBJ2-7; 10 bases align to TRBD1. V was clipped by 5 bases and J by 3 bases; unmatched bases: 4. Looked up from germline, CDR1 is SEHNR and CDR2 is FQNEAQ (reference sequence). The CDR3 totals 14 residues. In nucleotides, the CDR3 is TGTGCCAGCAGCCCCCGGGACAGGGGCTACGAGCAGTACTTC. It is translated as CASSPRDRGYEQYF.

V is TRBV7-9 and J is TRBJ1-2; D uncertain. The germline V gene has CDR1 SEHNR and CDR2 FQNEAQ (reference sequence). The ends were cut back, 3 bases at V and 0 bases at J, with 5 bases in the middle. This CDR3 spans 13 amino acids. Written as DNA, the CDR3 is TGTGCCAGCAGCTTTTCTTCTAACTATGGCTACACCTTC. It encodes CASSFSSNYGYTF.

The genes are TRBV13 and TRBJ2-2; TRBD2 might be the D (6 bases). Per germline, CDR1 PRHDT and CDR2 FYEKMQ (reference sequence). V shed 2 bases and J shed 6 bases, with 16 bases lying between them. The CDR3 contains 16 residues. The CDR3 DNA follows: TGTGCCAGCAGCTTACGGGACTGGTTTTCTTCCGGGGAGCTGTTTTTT. This sequence encodes CASSLRDWFSSGELFF.

This clone was found once. The gene calls are TRBV28 and TRBJ1-5; D gene unclear. From germline, CDR1 is MDHEN and CDR2 SYDVKM. This CDR3 contains 13 residues. Trimming pared 3 bases from V and 0 bases from J, leaving 3 bases between. The CDR3: CASSFGSNQPQHF. The CDR3 DNA follows: TGTGCCAGCAGTTTCGGTAGCAATCAGCCCCAGCATTTT.

The chain joins TRBV5-6 to TRBJ2-7, with 8 bases fitting TRBD1. This CDR3 has 15 amino acids. The germline V gene encodes CDR1 SGHDT and CDR2 YYEEEE. The junction had 4 bases not matched to a gene; V was cut back by 0 bases and J by 2 bases. Here the CDR3 reads CASSLAVGQAYEQYF. The CDR3 DNA is TGTGCCAGCAGCTTGGCCGTGGGACAGGCCTACGAGCAGTACTTC.

This chain joins TRBV7-9 and TRBJ2-7; 8 bases line up with TRBD1. After removal of 4 bases from V and 0 bases from J, the junction contained 2 bases not matched to a gene. Germline CDR1 and CDR2: SEHNR and FQNEAQ (reference sequence). This CDR3 has 14 residues. The CDR3 sequence is CASSSGQASYEQYF. The CDR3 nucleotides are TGTGCCAGCAGCTCGGGACAGGCCTCCTACGAGCAGTACTTC.

This clone has only one observation. V usage is TRBV2 and J usage is TRBJ1-4; D is uncertain. This CDR3 has 13 amino acids. With 7 bases removed from V and 0 bases from J, the gap between germline ends came to 6 bases. Germline V lookup: CDR1 SNHLY, CDR2 FYNNEI. For the CDR3, the DNA is TGTGCCAGCAAGGAGCCAACTAATGAAAAACTGTTTTTT. Amino acids: CASKEPTNEKLFF.

V gene TRBV4-3 combines with J gene TRBJ2-2, with 11 bases that match TRBD2. Trimming cost V 4 bases and J 5 bases; bases outside gene matches: 6. This CDR3 region has 16 residues. The germline V gene encodes CDR1 LGHNA and CDR2 YSLEER. The CDR3 DNA reads TGCGCCAGCAGCCCTTTAGCGGGAGGGACAACCGGGGAGCTGTTTTTT. Residues: CASSPLAGGTTGELFF.

The CDR3 bases are TGTGCCAGCAGCCCGGACAGGGGGTCGACTGAAGCTTTCTTT. Protein sequence: CASSPDRGSTEAFF. The V gene is TRBV7-2, the J gene TRBJ1-1; TRBD1 agrees at 10 bases. The CDR3 sequence is 14 residues long. The germline CDR1 and CDR2 sequences are SGHTA and FQGNSA. V dropped 5 bases and J dropped 5; count of bases not matched to a gene: 5.

CDR3 sequence reads: CASRVTGSNQPQHF. CDR3 nucleotide sequence: TGTGCCAGCAGGGTGACAGGGTCAAATCAGCCCCAGCATTTT. The rearrangement links TRBV27 to TRBJ1-5; 7 bases map to TRBD1. The ends lost 6 bases at V and 4 bases at J; junction bases unmatched: 6. Germline V lookup: CDR1 MNHEY, CDR2 SMNVEV (reference sequence). CDR3 size: 14 residues.

This chain joins TRBV5-6 and TRBJ1-3, with a possible D match to TRBD1 (5 bases). Germline lookup yields CDR1 SGHDT and CDR2 YYEEEE. The CDR3 totals 14 residues. V shed 2 bases and J shed 7 bases, with 13 bases lying between them. CDR3 region: CASSFGAGWNTIYF. The CDR3 DNA sequence: TGTGCCAGCAGCTTTGGGGCAGGGTGGAACACCATATATTTT. Using reference TRBV5-6 and TRBJ1-3 for the parts outside the CDR3, the full variable domain is DAGVTQSPTHLIKTRGQQVTLRCSPKSGHDTVSWYQQALGQGPQFIFQYYEEEERQRGNFPDRFSGHQFPNYSSELNVNALLLGDSALYLCASSFGAGWNTIYFGEGSWLTVV.

The chain carries TRBV5-6 and TRBJ2-1, with 11 positions matching TRBD2. The germline V gene has CDR1 SGHDT and CDR2 YYEEEE. This CDR3 comprises 15 residues. J was trimmed by 7 bases and V by 5 bases; bases with no gene match: 8. CDR3 loop: CASRYTSGSTNEQFF. The CDR3 DNA reads TGTGCCAGCAGGTATACTAGCGGGAGTACAAATGAGCAGTTCTTC.

This clone was recorded once. V is TRBV19 and J is TRBJ2-2; possibly TRBD2 for D (6 bases). The V end lost 6 bases, the J end lost 3 bases, and 11 bases lay between the germline ends. The germline gives CDR1 LNHDA, CDR2 SQIVND (reference sequence). CDR3 length: 14 residues. The CDR3 spells CASRAGTYTGELFF. DNA of the CDR3: TGTGCCAGTAGGGCCGGGACTTACACCGGGGAGCTGTTTTTT.

The count of this clone is one. This sequence joins TRBV7-9 and TRBJ1-1; D is perhaps TRBD1 (5 bases). Trimming left V 3 bases short and J 3 bases short, with 11 bases between. The CDR3 is 14 residues long. Germline-derived CDR1 and CDR2 are SEHNR and FQNEAQ (reference sequence). Here the CDR3 reads CASSFQGADTEAFF. The CDR3, as DNA: TGTGCCAGCAGCTTTCAAGGGGCCGACACTGAAGCTTTCTTT. The complete variable domain, with remaining parts taken from reference TRBV7-9 and TRBJ1-1, reads DTGVSQNPRHKITKRGQNVTFRCDPISEHNRLYWYRQTLGQGPEFLTYFQNEAQLEKSRLLSDRFSAERPKGSFSTLEIQRTEQGDSAMYLCASSFQGADTEAFFGQGTRLTVV.

A remark on this clone: The junction does not match germline at one end; this may be a read error. V and J are TRBV9 and TRBJ2-7, with 7 bases aligning to TRBD1. The CDR3 is made up of 15 amino acids. The germline V gene has CDR1 SGDLS and CDR2 YYNGEE. CDR3 residues: CASSPGTAYLRAVDF. DNA for the CDR3: TGTGCCAGCAGCCCCGGGACAGCTTACCTACGAGCAGTGGACTTC.

This chain joins TRBV6-4 and TRBJ2-1; 13 bases match TRBD2. The CDR3 spans 15 residues. The V gene's germline CDR1 is MRHNA and CDR2 SNTAGT. The V and J ends lost 4 bases and 8 bases, in that order; junction bases with no gene match: 5. The CDR3 coding sequence is TGTGCCAGCAGTGCCACTAGCGGGAGGGCCGATGAGCAGTTCTTC. Translation gives CASSATSGRADEQFF.

The chain links TRBV27 to TRBJ2-7; TRBD1 matches 12 bases. V lost 5 bases, J lost 6 bases, and 8 bases stayed unmatched. The CDR3 loop spans 15 amino acids. Germline V lookup: CDR1 MNHEY, CDR2 SMNVEV (reference sequence). CDR3 in DNA: TGTGCCAGCAGTCCCCGGGACAGGGGGCGCGGCGAGCAGTACTTC. Translated: CASSPRDRGRGEQYF.

This chain joins TRBV7-9 and TRBJ2-7, with a tentative D call TRBD1 (6 bases). V was pared by 3 bases and J by 6 bases, with 12 bases between. CDR1 and CDR2 (germline): SEHNR, FQNEAQ (reference sequence). The CDR3 covers 13 residues. Here the CDR3 DNA reads TGTGCCAGCAGCTTCCCAGGGGTGGGCGAGCAGTACTTC. The encoded protein is CASSFPGVGEQYF.

The sample holds one count of this clone. The chain joins TRBV27 to TRBJ2-1; D may be TRBD2 (5 bases). Between the trimmed V and J ends, which lost 4 bases and 6 bases, there was a span of 7 bases. CDR1 and CDR2 (germline): MNHEY, SMNVEV (reference sequence). The CDR3 extends over 12 amino acids. The DNA of the CDR3 is TGTGCCAGCAGTTGGACTGGCAATGAGCAGTTCTTC. Translated: CASSWTGNEQFF.

There are a few counts of this clone. V gene TRBV19 combines with J gene TRBJ1-3, with D perhaps TRBD1 (5 bases). V gave up 10 bases and J gave up 7 bases, with 14 bases separating them. Germline V CDR1 and CDR2: LNHDA, SQIVND (reference sequence). CDR3 length equals 12 residues. Here the CDR3 DNA reads TGTGCCACAGGGAGGGTTCGGAACACCATATATTTT. It is translated as CATGRVRNTIYF.

This clone was seen just once. This chain links TRBV5-5 with TRBJ1-6; 7 positions agree with TRBD1. Trimming removed 4 bases from V and 0 bases from J; junction bases left unmatched: 7. The CDR3 has 17 residues. Germline loops: CDR1 SGHKS, CDR2 YYEKEE (reference sequence). CDR3 nucleotides: TGTGCCAGCAGCCTCGGACAGGCGGGCTCCTATAATTCACCCCTCCACTTT. Translating gives CASSLGQAGSYNSPLHF.

V and J are TRBV15 and TRBJ1-2; no reliable D call. Trimming pared 5 bases from V and 0 bases from J, leaving 7 bases between. CDR1 and CDR2 from the germline V gene are LNHNV and YYDKDF (reference sequence). The CDR3 consists of 13 residues. CDR3: CATSPLTNYGYTF. The CDR3 bases are TGTGCCACCAGCCCCCTTACTAACTATGGCTACACCTTC.

The V and J genes are TRBV11-3 and TRBJ2-1, with 9 bases lining up with TRBD2. The germline CDR1 and CDR2 sequences are SGHNT and YENEEA. J lost 5 bases, V lost 4 bases, and 9 bases had no gene match. The CDR3 runs to 16 residues. The CDR3 reads CASSSRAGGSHNEQFF. The DNA of the CDR3 is TGTGCCAGCAGCTCACGAGCGGGAGGCAGCCACAATGAGCAGTTCTTC.

The chain is built from TRBV12-5 and TRBJ2-7; 8 bases agree with TRBD2. Germline loops: CDR1 LGHNT, CDR2 FRNRAP. J was trimmed by 5 bases and V by 2 bases; bases with no gene match: 17. The CDR3 spans 18 residues. The CDR3 DNA is TGTGCTAGTGGTTTGCTGATCTCCGGGCGGGGGGTCAGCCACGAGCAGTACTTC. Protein sequence: CASGLLISGRGVSHEQYF.

The chain has TRBV10-3 and TRBJ2-7, with 8 bases lining up with TRBD2. V dropped 2 bases and J dropped 13; count of bases not matched to a gene: 7. Per germline, CDR1 ENHRY and CDR2 SYGVKD. This CDR3 contains 12 residues. DNA for the CDR3: TGTGCCATCAGTGAGCCGGGGACTAGGGAATACTTC. This encodes CAISEPGTREYF.

The chain has TRBV6-5 and TRBJ2-1; 11 positions agree with TRBD1. In germline, CDR1 is MNHEY, CDR2 SVGAGI. With 4 bases clipped from V and 6 bases from J, the junction kept 8 bases outside the gene matches. This CDR3 is 16 amino acids long. The CDR3 DNA reads as TGTGCCAGCAGTTCTTTTAGGACAGGGGGCCGCAATGAGCAGTTCTTC. This gives the protein CASSSFRTGGRNEQFF.

This clone was picked up a small number of times. The V gene is TRBV19, the J gene TRBJ2-2; D gene unclear. The CDR3 runs to 14 residues. CDR1 and CDR2 (germline): LNHDA, SQIVND (reference sequence). Trimming left V 3 bases short and J 3 bases short, with 8 bases between. CDR3 in amino acids: CASSMGRDTGELFF. DNA of the CDR3: TGTGCCAGTAGTATGGGCAGAGACACCGGGGAGCTGTTTTTT.